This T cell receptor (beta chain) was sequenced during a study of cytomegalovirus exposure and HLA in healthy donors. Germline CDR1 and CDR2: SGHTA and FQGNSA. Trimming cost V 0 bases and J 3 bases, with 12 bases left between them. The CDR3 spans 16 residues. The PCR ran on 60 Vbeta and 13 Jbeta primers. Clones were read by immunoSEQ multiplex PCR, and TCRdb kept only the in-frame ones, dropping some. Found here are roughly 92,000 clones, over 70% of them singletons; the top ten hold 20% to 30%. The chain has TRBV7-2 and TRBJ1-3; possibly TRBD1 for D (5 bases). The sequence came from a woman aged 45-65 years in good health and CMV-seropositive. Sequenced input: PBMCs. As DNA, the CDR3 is TGTGCCAGCAGCTTAGCCGCAGGGATTAGTGGAAACACCATATATTTT. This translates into CASSLAAGISGNTIYF. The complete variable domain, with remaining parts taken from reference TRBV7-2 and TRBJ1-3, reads GAGVSQSPSNKVTEKGKDVELRCDPISGHTALYWYRQSLGQGLEFLIYFQGNSAPDKSGLPSDRFSAERTGGSVSTLTIQRTQQEDSAVYLCASSLAAGISGNTIYFGEGSWLTVV.